This T cell receptor (beta chain) was recovered during a study of blood T cell repertoires in COVID-19. Study overall: Some COVID-19 samples were acute and others convalescent; all came from the United States, Italy and Spain. PBMCs, B-cell-depleted T cells, or T cells were the source of the cDNA or gDNA that made up the material.

The CDR3 sequence is 14 residues long. The germline V gene has CDR1 SGDLS and CDR2 YYNGEE. V lost 0 bases and J lost 3, with 10 bases in between. In the study's own analysis: Estimation of nucleated cell counts relied on the amplification of reference gene primers. Method: immunoSEQ multiplex PCR; TCRdb's copy keeps in-frame clones and lacks some. V and J calls and clone size follow that table, whereas D and trimming were derived from the DNA. Found here are 160,000 or so clones, approximately 85% of them singletons; the top ten hold 11%. The clonotype was recovered from a man in his fifties or sixties with active or convalescent COVID-19. The chain carries TRBV9 and TRBJ2-7; D unresolved. Source material: peripheral blood. The chain's CDR3 is CASSVGPHSYEQYF. CDR3 nucleotides: TGTGCCAGCAGCGTAGGTCCCCACAGCTACGAGCAGTACTTC.